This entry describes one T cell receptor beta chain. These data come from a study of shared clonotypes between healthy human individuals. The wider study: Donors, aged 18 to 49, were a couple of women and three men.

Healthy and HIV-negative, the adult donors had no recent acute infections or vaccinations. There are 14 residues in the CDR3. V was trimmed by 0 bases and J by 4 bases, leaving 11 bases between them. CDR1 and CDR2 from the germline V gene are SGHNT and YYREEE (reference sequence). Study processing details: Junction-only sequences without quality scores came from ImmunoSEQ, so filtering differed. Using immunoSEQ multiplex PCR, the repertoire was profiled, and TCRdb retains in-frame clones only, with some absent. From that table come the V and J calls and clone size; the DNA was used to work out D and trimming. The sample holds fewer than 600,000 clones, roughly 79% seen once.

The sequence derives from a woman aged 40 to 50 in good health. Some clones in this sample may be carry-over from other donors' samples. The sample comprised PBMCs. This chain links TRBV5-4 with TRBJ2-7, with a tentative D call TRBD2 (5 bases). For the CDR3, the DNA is TGTGCCAGCAGCTTGGCCGGTCGGGAATACGAGCAGTACTTC. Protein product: CASSLAGREYEQYF.